This passage covers 6 T cell receptor beta chains from one sample sequenced in a study of Ad26.COV2.S vaccination and SARS-CoV-2 variants. Indicated treatment: about 20 received Ad26.COV2.S at low or high dose, single or two shots; about 5 received placebo; per-sample allocation not given. Samples analyzed were those drawn on day 63 after the first vaccine or placebo injection. Profiled with immunoSEQ multiplex PCR; TCRdb holds only in-frame clones, not every one. The sample holds about half a million clones, about 88% seen once. Sequenced here: peripheral blood, sampled in a trial of Ad26.COV2.S vaccine versus placebo. Receptors originate from a person aged 18-65 years who received the Ad26.COV2.S COVID-19 vaccine or a placebo.

The chain links TRBV7-2 to TRBJ2-3; maybe TRBD2 (5 bases). The V end was cut by 2 bases, the J end by 1 base, with 13 bases between. The CDR3 is made up of 16 amino acids. Per germline, CDR1 SGHTA and CDR2 FQGNSA. The CDR3 is CASSLPGEEGTDTQYF. In DNA form, the CDR3 reads TGTGCCAGCAGCTTACCCGGGGAAGAAGGCACAGATACGCAGTATTTT. Together with reference TRBV7-2 and TRBJ2-3, the CDR3 gives the full variable domain: GAGVSQSPSNKVTEKGKDVELRCDPISGHTALYWYRQSLGQGLEFLIYFQGNSAPDKSGLPSDRFSAERTGGSVSTLTIQRTQQEDSAVYLCASSLPGEEGTDTQYFGPGTRLTVL.

The rearrangement joins TRBV12-3 or TRBV12-4 to TRBJ1-1; D gene unclear. This CDR3 has 13 amino acids. V was cut by 6 bases and J by 0 bases, with 8 bases left in between. The CDR3 here is CASSREVNTEAFF. Here the CDR3 DNA reads TGTGCCAGCAGCCGGGAAGTGAACACTGAAGCTTTCTTT.

The chain carries TRBV24-1 and TRBJ1-2; D remains ambiguous. In germline, CDR1 is KGHDR, CDR2 SFDVKD. CDR3 length: 11 residues. Trimming cost V 3 bases and J 8 bases, with 6 bases left between them. CDR3 coding DNA: TGTGCCACCAGTGATACTGGGGGCTACACCTTC. It yields the protein CATSDTGGYTF.

CDR3 in amino acids: CASSFTGATGFGNTIYF. The CDR3 coding sequence is TGTGCCAGCAGCTTTACCGGGGCGACGGGGTTTGGAAACACCATATATTTT. This rearrangement joins TRBV5-4 to TRBJ1-3; D is perhaps TRBD1 (5 bases). Trimming left V 2 bases short and J 3 bases short, with 18 bases between. The CDR3 extends over 17 amino acids. Germline V gene lookup returns CDR1 SGHNT and CDR2 YYREEE (reference sequence).

The genes are TRBV5-6 and TRBJ1-6; 8 nucleotides align to TRBD1. The CDR3 spans 16 residues. J lost 6 bases, V lost 4 bases, and 9 bases had no gene match. Germline V gives CDR1 SGHDT, CDR2 YYEEEE. The CDR3 coding sequence is TGTGCCAGCAGCCACGGACAGGGAAGACCTAATTCACCCCTCCACTTT. Protein sequence: CASSHGQGRPNSPLHF.

The chain couples TRBV7-2 to TRBJ2-1, with 13 bases identical to TRBD2. This CDR3 region has 18 residues. With V trimmed by 3 bases and J by 8 bases, 13 bases remained unmatched. The germline V gene has CDR1 SGHTA and CDR2 FQGNSA. The CDR3 region is CASSFLPPGLAGVHEQFF. In DNA, the CDR3 is TGTGCCAGCAGCTTCTTACCACCCGGACTAGCGGGAGTCCATGAGCAGTTCTTC.